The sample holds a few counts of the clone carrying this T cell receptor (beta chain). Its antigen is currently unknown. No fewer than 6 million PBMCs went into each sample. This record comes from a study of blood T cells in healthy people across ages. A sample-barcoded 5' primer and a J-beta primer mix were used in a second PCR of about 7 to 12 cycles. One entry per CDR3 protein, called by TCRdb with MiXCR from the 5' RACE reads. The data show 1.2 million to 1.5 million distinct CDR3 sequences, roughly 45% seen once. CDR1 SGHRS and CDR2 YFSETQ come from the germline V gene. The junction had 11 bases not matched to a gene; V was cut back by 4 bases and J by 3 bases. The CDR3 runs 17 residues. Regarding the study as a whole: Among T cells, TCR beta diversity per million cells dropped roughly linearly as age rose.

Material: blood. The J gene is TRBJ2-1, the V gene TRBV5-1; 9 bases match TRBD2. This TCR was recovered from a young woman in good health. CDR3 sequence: CASSPKALAGVYNEQFF. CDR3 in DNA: TGCGCCAGCAGCCCTAAGGCCTTAGCGGGAGTCTACAATGAGCAGTTCTTC.